This T cell receptor beta chain was sequenced in a study of blood T cell repertoires in COVID-19. Germline lookup yields CDR1 SGHTS and CDR2 YDEGEE. The CDR3 extends over 14 amino acids. Trimming removed 0 bases from V and 4 bases from J, with 9 bases in between. Sequencing was performed with immunoSEQ multiplex PCR; in TCRdb, only in-frame clones are kept and a portion is missing. The sample yields about 71,000 clones, roughly 80% seen once. This chain uses TRBV5-8 with TRBJ2-3, with D possibly TRBD1 on 5 matching bases. Sample: peripheral blood. This TCR was sampled from a man between 65 and 79 years old with acute or convalescent COVID-19. The CDR3 sequence is CASSLDTGPDTQYF. The CDR3 DNA sequence: TGTGCCAGCAGCTTGGACACAGGCCCAGATACGCAGTATTTT.